Presented here are 20 T cell receptor beta chains from one specimen sequenced in a study of T cells after yellow fever vaccination. From the 5' RACE reads, TCRdb called clonotypes with MiXCR, one entry per CDR3 protein. The table records some 600,000 distinct CDR3 sequences, about 17% of them present only once. Sequencing was performed on PBMCs, taken roughly 5 days after the first yellow fever vaccination. The receptors were gathered from a man aged 18 to 29 who received the YFV17D yellow fever vaccine.

The sample holds a few counts of this clonotype. The rearrangement joins TRBV12-3 or TRBV12-4 to TRBJ2-7; D not resolved. The CDR3 loop spans 14 amino acids. Trimming removed 6 bases at V and 0 bases at J, with 12 bases between. The CDR3 region is CASRLSLSSYEQYF. For the CDR3, the DNA is TGTGCCAGCAGGCTGTCCCTGTCCTCCTACGAGCAGTACTTC.

This clonotype has a handful of counts. The chain has TRBV10-3 and TRBJ1-3, with D unresolved. CDR1 is ENHRY and CDR2 is SYGVKD in the germline V gene. This CDR3 comprises 15 residues. V lost 10 bases, J lost 0 bases, and 16 bases lay in between. CDR3: CATRQAESSGNTIYF. The CDR3 bases are TGTGCCACCCGACAAGCAGAGAGCTCTGGAAACACCATATATTTT.

The rearrangement joins TRBV5-1 to TRBJ2-1; 7 positions match TRBD2. V was pared by 2 bases and J by 0 bases, with 8 bases of the junction left unmatched. The CDR3 has 17 residues. CDR1 and CDR2 from the germline V gene are SGHRS and YFSETQ. CDR3 amino acids: CASSFPSGAISYNEQFF. The CDR3 region has the DNA TGCGCCAGCAGCTTTCCTAGCGGAGCTATCTCCTACAATGAGCAGTTCTTC. Complete variable domain (other parts from reference TRBV5-1 and TRBJ2-1): KAGVTQTPRYLIKTRGQQVTLSCSPISGHRSVSWYQQTPGQGLQFLFEYFSETQRNKGNFPGRFSGRQFSNSRSEMNVSTLELGDSALYLCASSFPSGAISYNEQFFGPGTRLTVL.

This clonotype was seen a handful of times. This rearrangement joins TRBV10-1 to TRBJ1-5; D remains unclear. The V end was cut by 0 bases, the J end by 8 bases, with 8 bases between. The CDR3 is 13 residues long. Germline CDR1 is WNHNN and CDR2 is SYGVQD (reference sequence). This CDR3 reads CASSESYGEPQHF. The CDR3 DNA is TGCGCCAGCAGTGAGTCGTACGGGGAGCCCCAGCATTTT.

The V gene is TRBV9, the J gene TRBJ1-1; the match to TRBD1 covers 8 bases. In germline, CDR1 is SGDLS, CDR2 YYNGEE. V gave up 5 bases and J gave up 0 bases; unmatched junction bases: 12. The CDR3 extends over 17 amino acids. CDR3 amino acids: CASSVHDRGYMNTEAFF. The CDR3 DNA reads TGTGCCAGCAGTGTTCACGACAGGGGATACATGAACACTGAAGCTTTCTTT.

This clonotype occurred a few times. The chain's CDR3 is CASTPAGGNTDTQYF. CDR3 in DNA: TGTGCCAGCACCCCGGCGGGGGGGAACACAGATACGCAGTATTTT. The rearrangement uses TRBV7-9 and TRBJ2-3, with 9 bases lining up with TRBD2. Germline values: CDR1 SEHNR, CDR2 FQNEAQ (reference sequence). This CDR3 spans 15 amino acids. J lost 2 bases, V lost 7 bases, and 7 bases had no gene match.

The chain is built from TRBV12-3 or TRBV12-4 and TRBJ2-1; D uncertain. V was shortened by 2 bases and J by 5 bases, with 19 bases between the two germline ends. This CDR3 is built from 17 residues. CDR3 sequence (DNA): TGTGCCAGCAGTTTACTCGAAGTCCTCCAGGTTGACAATGAGCAGTTCTTC. Translating gives CASSLLEVLQVDNEQFF.

V gene TRBV9 combines with J gene TRBJ1-1; the match to TRBD1 covers 8 bases. CDR3 length: 15 residues. Germline CDR1 and CDR2: SGDLS and YYNGEE. Trimming took 4 bases from V and 6 from J; bases not matched to a gene: 11. CDR3 in DNA: TGTGCCAGCAGCCCGACAGGGGAGGGTTATGCTGAAGCTTTCTTT. It encodes CASSPTGEGYAEAFF. The full variable domain, its missing parts supplied by reference TRBV9 and TRBJ1-1, is DSGVTQTPKHLITATGQRVTLRCSPRSGDLSVYWYQQSLDQGLQFLIQYYNGEERAKGNILERFSAQQFPDLHSELNLSSLELGDSALYFCASSPTGEGYAEAFFGQGTRLTVV.

V is TRBV3-1 and J is TRBJ1-5; no clear D gene. CDR3 length equals 16 residues. The ends were cut back, 1 base at V and 7 bases at J, with 17 bases in the middle. The germline V gene has CDR1 LGHDT and CDR2 YNNKEL (reference sequence). CDR3 amino acids: CASSQGKGSLHQPQHF. CDR3 DNA sequence: TGTGCCAGCAGCCAAGGAAAAGGATCCCTCCACCAGCCCCAGCATTTT.

The chain has TRBV10-3 and TRBJ1-5; D might be TRBD1 (5 bases). V shed 10 bases and J shed 1 base, with 8 bases lying between them. The germline CDR1 and CDR2 sequences are ENHRY and SYGVKD. The CDR3 spans 12 residues. The CDR3 DNA is TGTGCCACATGGGACAGCAATCAGCCCCAGCATTTT. Its translation: CATWDSNQPQHF.

This clonotype came up a few times. The chain employs TRBV27 and TRBJ2-1, with 11 bases matching TRBD1. CDR1 and CDR2 from the germline V gene are MNHEY and SMNVEV (reference sequence). Losses at the gene ends were 6 bases for V and 7 bases for J; bases not matched to a gene: 8. The CDR3 covers 15 residues. Here the CDR3 reads CASSSGQGAQNEQFF. In DNA form, the CDR3 reads TGTGCCAGCAGCTCCGGACAGGGGGCGCAGAATGAGCAGTTCTTC.

This clonotype has only a few counts. V and J are TRBV25-1 and TRBJ2-3; 8 bases map to TRBD2. Per the germline V gene, CDR1 is MGHDK and CDR2 is SYGVNS. The ends lost 7 bases at V and 2 bases at J; junction bases unmatched: 5. This CDR3 is built from 14 residues. The CDR3: CASNQRGFTDTQYF. In DNA form, the CDR3 reads TGTGCCAGCAACCAGCGGGGGTTCACAGATACGCAGTATTTT.

This clonotype was found a few times. This chain links TRBV29-1 with TRBJ1-1, with D uncertain. Germline V lookup: CDR1 SQVTM, CDR2 ANQGSEA. The V and J ends lost 4 bases and 7 bases respectively, with 19 bases between them. This CDR3 region has 14 residues. In nucleotides, the CDR3 is TGCAGCGTTGCCCCCAAACTCCGGGAGAATGAAGCTTTCTTT. Amino acid sequence: CSVAPKLRENEAFF.

This chain links TRBV3-1 with TRBJ2-6, with a tentative D call TRBD1 (6 bases). The CDR3 runs to 17 residues. Per germline, CDR1 LGHDT and CDR2 YNNKEL (reference sequence). The V end lost 5 bases, the J end lost 0 bases, and 14 bases lay between the germline ends. CDR3 bases: TGTGCCAGCAGCTCCAAAATCAGGGGCTCTGGGGCCAACGTCCTGACTTTC. Its protein product is CASSSKIRGSGANVLTF. Based on the CDR3 plus reference TRBV3-1 and TRBJ2-6, the full variable domain is DTAVSQTPKYLVTQMGNDKSIKCEQNLGHDTMYWYKQDSKKFLKIMFSYNNKELIINETVPNRFSPKSPDKAHLNLHINSLELGDSAVYFCASSSKIRGSGANVLTFGAGSRLTVL.

The chain is built from TRBV7-2 and TRBJ2-3; D possibly corresponds to TRBD2 (5 bases). The CDR3 contains 17 residues. Trimming stripped 4 bases from V and 2 bases from J, with 19 bases between. CDR1 is SGHTA and CDR2 is FQGNSA in the germline V gene. DNA for the CDR3: TGTGCCAGCAGCTCTCGTAAGGGTCCGAGGGTCACAGATACGCAGTATTTT. Its translation is CASSSRKGPRVTDTQYF.

This clonotype occurred many times. CDR3 bases: TGCAGTGCTACGGGGACAGGGGCCTATGGCTACACCTTC. Its translation: CSATGTGAYGYTF. The chain has TRBV20-1 and TRBJ1-2; 10 nucleotides line up with TRBD1. CDR1 DFQATT and CDR2 SNEGSKA come from the germline V gene (reference sequence). The CDR3 sequence is 13 residues long. Losses at the gene ends were 4 bases for V and 4 bases for J; bases not matched to a gene: 3.

V and J are TRBV18 and TRBJ2-1; 12 positions match TRBD2. From germline, CDR1 is KGHSH and CDR2 LQKENI. V shed 3 bases and J 3 bases; nucleotides not matched to a gene: 3. The CDR3 covers 16 residues. The CDR3 coding sequence is TGTGCCAGCTCACCTGGACTAGCGGGGAACTACAATGAGCAGTTCTTC. It yields the protein CASSPGLAGNYNEQFF.

Many counts were recorded for this clonotype. The V and J genes are TRBV5-1 and TRBJ2-5; weak D call: TRBD1 (6 bases). CDR1 is SGHRS, CDR2 YFSETQ, per germline. Trimming took off 3 bases at V and 5 bases at J, with 11 bases between the two ends. The CDR3 length is 13 residues. For the CDR3, the DNA is TGCGCCAGCAGCTCTCCAGGGGAGGAGACCCAGTACTTC. Its protein is CASSSPGEETQYF.

This clonotype was seen only a few times. The genes are TRBV9 and TRBJ1-2; 9 nucleotides align to TRBD1. CDR3 length: 15 residues. The trim removed 3 bases at V and 7 bases at J, leaving 10 bases unmatched. Germline V gene data show CDR1 as SGDLS and CDR2 as YYNGEE. This chain's CDR3 is CASSAIEQGAFGYTF. CDR3 bases: TGTGCCAGCAGCGCCATCGAACAGGGGGCGTTTGGCTACACCTTC.

Only a few counts were recorded for this clonotype. V and J are TRBV6-5 and TRBJ2-1; D is uncertain. CDR1 and CDR2 (germline): MNHEY, SVGAGI. Trimming took 3 bases from V and 2 from J, leaving 11 bases between them. The CDR3 consists of 15 residues. The CDR3 DNA reads as TGTGCCAGCAGTTATGCGGACGGACCCTACAATGAGCAGTTCTTC. Translating gives CASSYADGPYNEQFF.